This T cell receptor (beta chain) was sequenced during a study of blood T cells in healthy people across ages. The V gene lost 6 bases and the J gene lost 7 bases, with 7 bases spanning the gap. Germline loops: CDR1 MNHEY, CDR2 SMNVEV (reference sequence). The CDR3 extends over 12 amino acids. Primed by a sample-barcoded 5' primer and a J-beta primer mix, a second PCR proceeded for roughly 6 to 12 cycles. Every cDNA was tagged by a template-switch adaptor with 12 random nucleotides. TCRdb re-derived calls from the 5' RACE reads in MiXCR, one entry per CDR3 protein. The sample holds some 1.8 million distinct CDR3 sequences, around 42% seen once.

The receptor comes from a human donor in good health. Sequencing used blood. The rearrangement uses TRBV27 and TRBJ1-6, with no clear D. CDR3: CASRPVNSPLHF. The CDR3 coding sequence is TGTGCCAGCAGACCGGTCAATTCACCCCTCCACTTT.